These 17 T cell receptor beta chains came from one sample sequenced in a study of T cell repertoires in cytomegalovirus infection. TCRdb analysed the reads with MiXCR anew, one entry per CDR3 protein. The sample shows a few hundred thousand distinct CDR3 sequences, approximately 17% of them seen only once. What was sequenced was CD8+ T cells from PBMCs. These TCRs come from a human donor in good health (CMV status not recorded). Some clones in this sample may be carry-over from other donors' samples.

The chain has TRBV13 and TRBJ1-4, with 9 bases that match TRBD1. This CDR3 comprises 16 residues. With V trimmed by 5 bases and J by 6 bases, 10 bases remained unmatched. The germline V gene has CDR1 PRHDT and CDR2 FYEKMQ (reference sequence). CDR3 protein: CASSRSDRGRDEKLFF. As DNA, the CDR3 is TGTGCCAGCAGCCGTTCGGACAGGGGCCGGGATGAAAAACTGTTTTTT.

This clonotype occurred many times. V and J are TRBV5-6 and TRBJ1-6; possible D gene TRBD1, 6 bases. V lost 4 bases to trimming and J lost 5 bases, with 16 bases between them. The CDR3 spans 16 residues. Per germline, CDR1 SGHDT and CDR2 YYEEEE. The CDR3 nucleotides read TGTGCCAGCAGCCCGATCCGGGACACCCATAATTCACCCCTCCACTTT. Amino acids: CASSPIRDTHNSPLHF.

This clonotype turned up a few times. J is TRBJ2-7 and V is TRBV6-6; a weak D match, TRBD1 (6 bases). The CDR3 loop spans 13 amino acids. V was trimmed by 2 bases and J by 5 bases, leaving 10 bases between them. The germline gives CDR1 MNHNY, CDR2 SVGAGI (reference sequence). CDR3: CASSYQRQDEQYF. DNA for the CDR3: TGTGCCAGCAGTTACCAAAGACAGGACGAGCAGTACTTC.

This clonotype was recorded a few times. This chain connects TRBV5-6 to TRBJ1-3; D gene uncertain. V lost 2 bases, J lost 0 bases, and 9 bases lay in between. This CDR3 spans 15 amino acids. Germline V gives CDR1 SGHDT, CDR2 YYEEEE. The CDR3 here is CASSFPGSSGNTIYF. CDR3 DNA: TGTGCCAGCAGCTTCCCAGGCAGCTCTGGAAACACCATATATTTT.

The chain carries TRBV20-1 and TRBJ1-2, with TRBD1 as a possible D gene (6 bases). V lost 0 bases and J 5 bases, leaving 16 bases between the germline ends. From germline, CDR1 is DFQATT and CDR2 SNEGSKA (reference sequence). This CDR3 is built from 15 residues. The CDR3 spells CSAREGFRGLYGYTF. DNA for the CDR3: TGCAGTGCTAGAGAGGGTTTCAGGGGTTTATATGGCTACACCTTC.

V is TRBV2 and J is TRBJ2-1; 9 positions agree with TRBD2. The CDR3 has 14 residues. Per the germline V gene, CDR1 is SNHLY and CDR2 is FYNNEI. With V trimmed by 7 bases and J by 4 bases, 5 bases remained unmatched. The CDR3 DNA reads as TGTGCCAGCAACGGGCGGGGGGGATACAATGAGCAGTTCTTC. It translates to CASNGRGGYNEQFF.

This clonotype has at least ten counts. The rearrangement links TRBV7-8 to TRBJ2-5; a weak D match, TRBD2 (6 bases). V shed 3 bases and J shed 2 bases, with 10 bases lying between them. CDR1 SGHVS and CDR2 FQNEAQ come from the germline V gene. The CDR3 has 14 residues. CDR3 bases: TGTGCCAGCAGCTTCTTCGGGACTCAAGAGACCCAGTACTTC. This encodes CASSFFGTQETQYF.

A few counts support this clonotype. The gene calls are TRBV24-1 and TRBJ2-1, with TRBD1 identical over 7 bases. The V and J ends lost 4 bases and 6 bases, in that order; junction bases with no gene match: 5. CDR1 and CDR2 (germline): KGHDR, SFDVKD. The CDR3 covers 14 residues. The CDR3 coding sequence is TGTGCCACCAGTGAAGGGGGCGCGGGCAATGAGCAGTTCTTC. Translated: CATSEGGAGNEQFF.

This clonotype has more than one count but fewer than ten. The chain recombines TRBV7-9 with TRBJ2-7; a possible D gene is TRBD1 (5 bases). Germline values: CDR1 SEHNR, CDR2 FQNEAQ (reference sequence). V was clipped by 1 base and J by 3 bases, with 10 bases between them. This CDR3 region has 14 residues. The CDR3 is CASSLVTDFYEQYF. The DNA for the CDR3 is TGTGCCAGCAGCTTAGTGACAGACTTCTACGAGCAGTACTTC.

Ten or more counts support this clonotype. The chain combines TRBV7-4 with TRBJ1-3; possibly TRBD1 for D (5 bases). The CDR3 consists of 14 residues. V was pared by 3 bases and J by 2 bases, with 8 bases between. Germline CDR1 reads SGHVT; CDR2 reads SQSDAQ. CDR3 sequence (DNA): TGTGCCAGCAGCTTCGCGGGGGCTGGAAACACCATATATTTT. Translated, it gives CASSFAGAGNTIYF.

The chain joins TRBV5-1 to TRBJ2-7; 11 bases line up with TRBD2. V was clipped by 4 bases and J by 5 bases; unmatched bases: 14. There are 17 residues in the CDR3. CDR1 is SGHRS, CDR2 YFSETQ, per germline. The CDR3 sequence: CASSAWEGSGGADEQYF. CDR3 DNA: TGCGCCAGCAGCGCCTGGGAGGGTAGCGGGGGGGCAGACGAGCAGTACTTC.

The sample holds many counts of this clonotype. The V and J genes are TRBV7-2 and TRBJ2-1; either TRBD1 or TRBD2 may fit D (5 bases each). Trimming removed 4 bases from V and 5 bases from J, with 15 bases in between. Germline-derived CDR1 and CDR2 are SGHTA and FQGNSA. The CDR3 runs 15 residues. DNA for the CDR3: TGTGCCAGCAGCTCGACCAGGGCGGGTAACAATGAGCAGTTCTTC. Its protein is CASSSTRAGNNEQFF.

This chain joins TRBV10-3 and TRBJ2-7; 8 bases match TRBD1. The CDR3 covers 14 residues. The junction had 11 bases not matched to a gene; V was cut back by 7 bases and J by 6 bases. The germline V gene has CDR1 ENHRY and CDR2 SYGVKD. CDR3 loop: CAITKGDRPLEQYF. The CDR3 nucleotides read TGTGCCATCACCAAGGGGGACAGGCCCCTCGAGCAGTACTTC.

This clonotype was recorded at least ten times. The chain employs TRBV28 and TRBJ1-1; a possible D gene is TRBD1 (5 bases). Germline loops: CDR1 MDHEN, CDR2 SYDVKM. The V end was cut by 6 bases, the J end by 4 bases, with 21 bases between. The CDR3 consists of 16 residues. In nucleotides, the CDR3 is TGTGCCAGCAGCCCTCAGCGGGGGACTCCCGTCACTGAAGCTTTCTTT. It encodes CASSPQRGTPVTEAFF.

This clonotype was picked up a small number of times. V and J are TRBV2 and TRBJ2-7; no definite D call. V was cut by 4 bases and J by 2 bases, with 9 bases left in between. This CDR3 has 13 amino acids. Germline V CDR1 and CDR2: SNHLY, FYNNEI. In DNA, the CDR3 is TGTGCCAGCAGTGCGCAGCGAACCTACGAGCAGTACTTC. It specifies CASSAQRTYEQYF.

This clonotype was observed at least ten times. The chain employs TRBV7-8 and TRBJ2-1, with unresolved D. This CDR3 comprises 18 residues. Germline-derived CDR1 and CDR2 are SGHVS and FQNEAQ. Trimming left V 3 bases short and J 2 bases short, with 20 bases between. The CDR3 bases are TGTGCCAGCAGCTTCCCAAATGCATACAGCCATGCCTACAATGAGCAGTTCTTC. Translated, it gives CASSFPNAYSHAYNEQFF.

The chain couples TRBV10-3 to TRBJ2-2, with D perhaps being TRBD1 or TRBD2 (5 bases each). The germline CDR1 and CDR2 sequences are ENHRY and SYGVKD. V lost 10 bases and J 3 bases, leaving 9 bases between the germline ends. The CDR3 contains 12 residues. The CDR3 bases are TGTGCCAACGGGGCTGACACCGGGGAGCTGTTTTTT. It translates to CANGADTGELFF.